Listed below are T cell receptor beta chains from one sample, sequenced in a study of beta chain features in type 1 diabetes. Data came from immunoSEQ multiplex PCR; TCRdb stores just in-frame clones and leaves some out. The sample contains roughly 300,000 clones, 6.5% to 10% of which appear only once. The sequenced material came from central memory CD4+ T cells from blood. The receptors here all came from a woman aged 18-29 years in good health. Each CDR3 is given with its conserved first and last residue. D genes are given only for firm matches. Clone size appears in some rows only: once, few, many, or a class for an expanded clone.

cdr3_length | d_call | clone_size | j_call | v_call | cdr3_nt | cdr3_aa
14 | - | - | TRBJ1-2 | TRBV15 | TGTGCCACCAGCAGAGGGGCAGGGTACTATGGCTACACCTTC | CATSRGAGYYGYTF
16 | TRBD1 | - | TRBJ2-1 | TRBV5-1 | TGCGCCAGCAGCTACCTACAGGGGCAGATATACAATGAGCAGTTCTTC | CASSYLQGQIYNEQFF
15 | TRBD2 | few | TRBJ2-7 | TRBV18 | TGTGCCAGCTCGGCCCCGGGACTAGCGTTTTCCGAGCAGTACTTC | CASSAPGLAFSEQYF
13 | - | many | TRBJ1-2 | TRBV11-2 | TGTGCCAGCAGCTTGGAGGCCTCGGGAGGCTACACCTTC | CASSLEASGGYTF
18 | TRBD2 | - | TRBJ2-3 | TRBV4-1 | TGCGCCAGCAGCCAAGATTCGACTAGCGGGAGTCTGACAGATACGCAGTATTTT | CASSQDSTSGSLTDTQYF
13 | - | - | TRBJ1-3 | TRBV19 | TGTGCCAGTAGTCCAAACTCTGGAAACACCATATATTTT | CASSPNSGNTIYF
17 | - | - | TRBJ2-5 | TRBV4-2 | TGTGCCAGCAGCCAATCAGGGTCGGCCTCGGTCCAAGAGACCCAGTACTTC | CASSQSGSASVQETQYF
11 | - | few | TRBJ2-5 | TRBV2 | TGTGCCACCTACGACGGGGAGACCCAGTACTTC | CATYDGETQYF
17 | - | few | TRBJ2-6 | TRBV25-1 | TGTGCCAGCAGTGGACAGTTCCACCTCTCTGGGGCCAACGTCCTGACTTTC | CASSGQFHLSGANVLTF
14 | TRBD1 | few | TRBJ1-2 | TRBV7-2 | TGTGCCAGCAGCCCAGAGGACAGGGGAAGTGGCTACACCTTC | CASSPEDRGSGYTF
14 | - | - | TRBJ2-7 | TRBV6-6 | TGTGCCAGCAGTTACTCCACCGGGAGCGACGAGCAGTACTTC | CASSYSTGSDEQYF
16 | TRBD2 | few | TRBJ2-2 | TRBV15 | TGTGCCACCAGCAGAGAGGCGGGGGCGAACACCGGGGAGCTGTTTTTT | CATSREAGANTGELFF
16 | TRBD1 | many | TRBJ2-2 | TRBV7-2 | TGTGCCAGCAGCTTAGAGCCGTTGGGACAGGGCCGGGAGCTGTTTTTT | CASSLEPLGQGRELFF
14 | TRBD1 | - | TRBJ1-4 | TRBV7-9 | TGTGCCAGCAGCCCGGGACAGGGACATGAAAAACTGTTTTTT | CASSPGQGHEKLFF
14 | - | few | TRBJ2-5 | TRBV5-6 | TGTGCCAGCAGCTCCTGGGACCTAAGGGGAGCCCAGTACTTC | CASSSWDLRGAQYF
18 | TRBD2 | - | TRBJ2-7 | TRBV14 | TGTGCCAGCAGCCCTGGCCGACTAGCGGGAGGGTGGCCCTACGAGCAGTACTTC | CASSPGRLAGGWPYEQYF
15 | TRBD1 | - | TRBJ2-7 | TRBV6-5 | TGTGCCAGCAGTTACGGCGACAGGGTCGGGCACGAGCAGTACTTC | CASSYGDRVGHEQYF
15 | - | many | TRBJ2-3 | TRBV7-2 | TGTGCCAGCAGCTTATCAGAGGGGCGCCTAGCATCGCAGTATTTT | CASSLSEGRLASQYF
14 | TRBD1 | - | TRBJ1-1 | TRBV25-1 | TGTGCCAGCAGTCCGGACAGGTTGAACACTGAAGCTTTCTTT | CASSPDRLNTEAFF
15 | - | few | TRBJ2-7 | TRBV11-2 | TGTGCCAGCAGCAGCAGTGGGGTCTCCGCCTACGAGCAGTACTTC | CASSSSGVSAYEQYF
14 | - | few | TRBJ2-5 | TRBV18 | TGTGCCAGCTCACCAATGGCAGGACAAGAGACCCAGTACTTC | CASSPMAGQETQYF
13 | - | few | TRBJ2-7 | TRBV4-3 | TGCGCCAGCAGCCAAGTGGTCTTCTACGAGCAGTACTTC | CASSQVVFYEQYF
15 | - | few | TRBJ1-5 | TRBV19 | TGTGCCAGTAAGGGTGGCCAGGGAAGGAGTCAGCTCCAGCATTTT | CASKGGQGRSQLQHF
12 | - | few | TRBJ2-3 | TRBV19 | TGTGCCAGTACCGGTGACACAGATACGCAGTATTTT | CASTGDTDTQYF
13 | - | few | TRBJ1-5 | TRBV6-1 | TGTGCCAGCAGAGACAATCCTTATCAGCCCCAGCATTTT | CASRDNPYQPQHF
13 | - | few | TRBJ1-1 | TRBV9 | TGTGCCAGCAGCGTAGTGGTGAACACTGAAGCTTTCTTT | CASSVVVNTEAFF
14 | - | - | TRBJ2-5 | TRBV7-8 | TGTGCCAGCAGCGAAGGACTGAGACAAGAGACCCAGTACTTC | CASSEGLRQETQYF
16 | - | - | TRBJ2-6 | TRBV19 | TGTGCCAGTACCCATCGAACAGATCCTGGGGCCAACGTCCTGACTTTC | CASTHRTDPGANVLTF
14 | - | few | TRBJ2-3 | TRBV19 | TGTGCCAGTAGTCGGACATCTAGCACAGATACGCAGTATTTT | CASSRTSSTDTQYF
17 | TRBD2 | - | TRBJ2-4 | TRBV7-2 | TGTGCCAGCAGCCCCATTGCAAAGGGACTAGCGAGAAACATTCAGTACTTC | CASSPIAKGLARNIQYF
16 | TRBD2 | few | TRBJ2-1 | TRBV7-3 | TGTGCCAGCAGCCCCAACGGACTAGCGGGAGGGAATGAGCAGTTCTTC | CASSPNGLAGGNEQFF
16 | - | many | TRBJ2-1 | TRBV9 | TGTGCCAGCAGCGTAGCCGGGACCGAGCCCTACAATGAGCAGTTCTTC | CASSVAGTEPYNEQFF
17 | TRBD2 | - | TRBJ2-3 | TRBV10-3 | TGTGCCATCAGCGGGACTAGCGGGAGACTATCCACAGATACGCAGTATTTT | CAISGTSGRLSTDTQYF
15 | - | few | TRBJ1-5 | TRBV7-2 | TGTGCCAGCAGGGCAGGACGGAATAGCAATCAGCCCCAGCATTTT | CASRAGRNSNQPQHF
15 | TRBD1 | few | TRBJ1-5 | TRBV18 | TGTGCCAGCTCAGATCAGCCGACAGGGAGCCAGCCCCAGCATTTT | CASSDQPTGSQPQHF
15 | - | many | TRBJ2-6 | TRBV4-2 | TGTGCCAGCAGGACCGGGGACGCTGGGGCCAACGTCCTGACTTTC | CASRTGDAGANVLTF
17 | TRBD2 | - | TRBJ2-1 | TRBV19 | TGTGCCAGTAGTTCACTCCGACTAGCGGGCGCCGACAATGAGCAGTTCTTC | CASSSLRLAGADNEQFF
17 | - | few | TRBJ1-1 | TRBV5-8 | TGTGCCAGCAGCTTGTCAGTGGGGTTAAGGATGAACACTGAAGCTTTCTTT | CASSLSVGLRMNTEAFF
15 | TRBD1 | - | TRBJ2-7 | TRBV15 | TGTGCCACCAGATCTTACCGGGACAGGAGTTACGAGCAGTACTTC | CATRSYRDRSYEQYF
15 | TRBD1 | - | TRBJ2-7 | TRBV5-1 | TGCGCCAGCAGCTTAGGGACAGGGCGCTCCTACGAGCAGTACTTC | CASSLGTGRSYEQYF
14 | - | few | TRBJ2-1 | TRBV2 | TGTGCCAGCAGTGAAAATCTTTTCGGCAATGAGCAGTTCTTC | CASSENLFGNEQFF
13 | - | - | TRBJ2-4 | TRBV25-1 | TGTGCCAGCAGTTCCAGGGAACAAAACATTCAGTACTTC | CASSSREQNIQYF
13 | - | - | TRBJ2-1 | TRBV18 | TGTGCCAGCTCACAGGACAGTCCTAGCGCGCAGTTCTTC | CASSQDSPSAQFF
12 | - | many | TRBJ1-2 | TRBV10-3 | TGTGCCACCCTCAGGAGGGACTATGGCTACACCTTC | CATLRRDYGYTF
15 | - | - | TRBJ1-1 | TRBV9 | TGTGCCAGCAGCGTAGGGGGACACCTGAACACTGAAGCTTTCTTT | CASSVGGHLNTEAFF
15 | TRBD2 | - | TRBJ2-1 | TRBV10-3 | TGTGCCATCAGTCCGCGGGAGAAGGCCGGCAATGAGCAGTTCTTC | CAISPREKAGNEQFF
13 | TRBD2 | few | TRBJ2-7 | TRBV6-5 | TGTGCCAGCAGGACGGGACTACAATACGAGCAGTACTTC | CASRTGLQYEQYF
13 | - | - | TRBJ1-1 | TRBV18 | TGTGCCAGCTCACCCGTGGGCGACACTGAAGCTTTCTTT | CASSPVGDTEAFF
16 | - | few | TRBJ2-1 | TRBV7-8 | TGTGCCAGCAGCTTTGGCCTGAGAAGCTCCTACAATGAGCAGTTCTTC | CASSFGLRSSYNEQFF
17 | TRBD2 | - | TRBJ2-1 | TRBV11-3 | TGTGCCAGCAGCCCGAACTCCGGGACTAGCGGGAGAAATGAGCAGTTCTTC | CASSPNSGTSGRNEQFF
14 | - | - | TRBJ2-6 | TRBV14 | TGTGCCAGCAGACAGGGCGCTGGGGCCAACGTCCTGACTTTC | CASRQGAGANVLTF
16 | - | few | TRBJ2-4 | TRBV15 | TGTGCCACCAGCAGAGATGTTGGTCCGGAGGGGAACATTCAGTACTTC | CATSRDVGPEGNIQYF
12 | TRBD1 | - | TRBJ1-2 | TRBV29-1 | TGCAGCGTGGCGACAGGGCGCGATGGCTACACCTTC | CSVATGRDGYTF
13 | - | - | TRBJ2-7 | TRBV6-5 | TGTGCCAGCAGTGGAAGCCGCACCTACGAGCAGTACTTC | CASSGSRTYEQYF
13 | - | few | TRBJ1-2 | TRBV10-3 | TGTGCCACTCAGGCGCGGGGTGTCTATGGCTACACCTTC | CATQARGVYGYTF
15 | TRBD1 | - | TRBJ2-5 | TRBV28 | TGTGCCAGCAGTCCCGGACAGGGGGCCGGTGAGACCCAGTACTTC | CASSPGQGAGETQYF
12 | - | few | TRBJ2-7 | TRBV10-3 | TGTGCCTCCCAGGGCCTCACCTACGAGCAGTACTTC | CASQGLTYEQYF
17 | - | few | TRBJ2-7 | TRBV15 | TGTGCCACCAGCAGAGATATTGGGAGGAGGTTGACCTACGAGCAGTACTTC | CATSRDIGRRLTYEQYF
19 | TRBD1 | few | TRBJ1-1 | TRBV15 | TGTGCCACCAGCTTGAACGCCGGGCTAAATCCGGGCAGGGGGTTTGAAGCTTTCTTT | CATSLNAGLNPGRGFEAFF
14 | TRBD2 | - | TRBJ2-7 | TRBV28 | TGTGCCAGCAGTTTACCTAGCGGGACCTACGAGCAGTACTTC | CASSLPSGTYEQYF